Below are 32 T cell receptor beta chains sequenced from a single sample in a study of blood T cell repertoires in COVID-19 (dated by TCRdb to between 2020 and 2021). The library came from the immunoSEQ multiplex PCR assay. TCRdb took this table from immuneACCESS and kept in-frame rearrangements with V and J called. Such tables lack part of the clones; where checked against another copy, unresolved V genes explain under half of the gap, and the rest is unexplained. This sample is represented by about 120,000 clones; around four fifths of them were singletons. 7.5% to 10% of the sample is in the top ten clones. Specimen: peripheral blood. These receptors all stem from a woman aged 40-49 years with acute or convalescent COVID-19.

DNA for the CDR3: TGTGCCAGCAGTTCCCGGGACAGGGGCTACACCTTC. This codes for CASSSRDRGYTF. V and J are TRBV12-3 or TRBV12-4 and TRBJ1-2; 8 bases are shared with TRBD1. The CDR3 consists of 12 residues. V trimming: 4 bases; J trimming: 8 bases; junction bases outside the gene matches: 3.

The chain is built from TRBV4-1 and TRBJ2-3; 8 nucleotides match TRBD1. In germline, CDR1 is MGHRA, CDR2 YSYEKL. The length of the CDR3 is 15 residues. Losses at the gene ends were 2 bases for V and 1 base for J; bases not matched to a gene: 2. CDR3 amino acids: CASSQTGQGTDTQYF. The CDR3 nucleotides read TGCGCCAGCAGCCAAACGGGACAGGGCACAGATACGCAGTATTTT.

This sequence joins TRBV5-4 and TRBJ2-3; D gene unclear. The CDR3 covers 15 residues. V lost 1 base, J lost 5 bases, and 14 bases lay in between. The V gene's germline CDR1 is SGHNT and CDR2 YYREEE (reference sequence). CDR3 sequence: CASSLSLAVKDTQYF. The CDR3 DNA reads TGTGCCAGCAGCTTGTCTTTAGCTGTTAAAGATACGCAGTATTTT. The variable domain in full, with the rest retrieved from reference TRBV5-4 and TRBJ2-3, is ETGVTQSPTHLIKTRGQQVTLRCSSQSGHNTVSWYQQALGQGPQFIFQYYREEENGRGNFPPRFSGLQFPNYSSELNVNALELDDSALYLCASSLSLAVKDTQYFGPGTRLTVL.

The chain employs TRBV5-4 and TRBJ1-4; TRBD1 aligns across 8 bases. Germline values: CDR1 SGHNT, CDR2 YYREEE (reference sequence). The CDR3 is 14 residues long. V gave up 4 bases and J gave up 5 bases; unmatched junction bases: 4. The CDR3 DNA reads TGTGCCAGCAGCAAGACAGGGGAGAATGAAAAACTGTTTTTT. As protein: CASSKTGENEKLFF.

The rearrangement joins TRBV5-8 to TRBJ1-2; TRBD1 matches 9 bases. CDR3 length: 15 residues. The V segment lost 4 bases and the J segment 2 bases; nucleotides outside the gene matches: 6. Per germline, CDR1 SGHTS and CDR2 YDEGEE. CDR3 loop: CASSPGQGENYGYTF. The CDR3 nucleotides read TGTGCCAGCAGCCCGGGACAGGGTGAGAACTATGGCTACACCTTC.

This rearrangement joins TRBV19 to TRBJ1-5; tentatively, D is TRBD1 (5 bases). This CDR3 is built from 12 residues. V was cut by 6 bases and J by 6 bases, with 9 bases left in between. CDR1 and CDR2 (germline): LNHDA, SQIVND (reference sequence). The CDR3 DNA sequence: TGTGCCAGTAGGCAGGGATCTCAGCCCCAGCATTTT. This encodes CASRQGSQPQHF.

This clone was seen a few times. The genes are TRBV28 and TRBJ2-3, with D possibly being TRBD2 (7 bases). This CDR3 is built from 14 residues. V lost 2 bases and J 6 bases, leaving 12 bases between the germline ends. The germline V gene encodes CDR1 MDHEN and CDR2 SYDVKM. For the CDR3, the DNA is TGTGCCAGCAGTTTAAAACAGGGAGGGGATACGCAGTATTTT. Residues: CASSLKQGGDTQYF.

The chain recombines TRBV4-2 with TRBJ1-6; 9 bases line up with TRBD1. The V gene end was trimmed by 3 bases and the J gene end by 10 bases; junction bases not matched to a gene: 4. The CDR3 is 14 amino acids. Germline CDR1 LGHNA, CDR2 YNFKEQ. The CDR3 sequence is CASSQGQGKSPLHF. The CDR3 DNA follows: TGTGCCAGCAGCCAGGGACAGGGAAAATCACCCCTCCACTTT.

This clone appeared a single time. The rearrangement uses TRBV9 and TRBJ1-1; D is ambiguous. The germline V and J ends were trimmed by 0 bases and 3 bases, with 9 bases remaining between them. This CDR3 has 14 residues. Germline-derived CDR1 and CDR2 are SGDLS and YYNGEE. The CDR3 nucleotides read TGTGCCAGCAGCGTAGAAGCAGCGTACACTGAAGCTTTCTTT. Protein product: CASSVEAAYTEAFF.

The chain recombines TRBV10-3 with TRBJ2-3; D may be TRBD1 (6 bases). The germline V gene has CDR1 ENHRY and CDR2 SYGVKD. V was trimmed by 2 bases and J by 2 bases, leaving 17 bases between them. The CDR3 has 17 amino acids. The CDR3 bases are TGTGCCATCAGTGAGATTACAGGGAAGGGGGACACAGATACGCAGTATTTT. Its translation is CAISEITGKGDTDTQYF.

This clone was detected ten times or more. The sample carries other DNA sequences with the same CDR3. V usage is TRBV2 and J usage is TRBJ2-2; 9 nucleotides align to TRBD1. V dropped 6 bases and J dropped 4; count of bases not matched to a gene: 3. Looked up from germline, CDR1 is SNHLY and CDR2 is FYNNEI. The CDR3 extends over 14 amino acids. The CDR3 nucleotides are TGTGCCAGCAGCCGGGACAGGGCCACCGGGGAGCTGTTTTTT. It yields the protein CASSRDRATGELFF.

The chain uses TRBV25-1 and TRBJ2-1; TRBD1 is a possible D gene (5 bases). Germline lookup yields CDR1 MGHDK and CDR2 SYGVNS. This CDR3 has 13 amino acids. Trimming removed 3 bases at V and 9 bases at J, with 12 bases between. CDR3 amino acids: CASSDRQGAEQFF. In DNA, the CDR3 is TGTGCCAGCAGTGATCGGCAGGGTGCTGAGCAGTTCTTC. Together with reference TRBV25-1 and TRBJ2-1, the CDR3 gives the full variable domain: EADIYQTPRYLVIGTGKKITLECSQTMGHDKMYWYQQDPGMELHLIHYSYGVNSTEKGDLSSESTVSRIRTEHFPLTLESARPSHTSQYLCASSDRQGAEQFFGPGTRLTVL.

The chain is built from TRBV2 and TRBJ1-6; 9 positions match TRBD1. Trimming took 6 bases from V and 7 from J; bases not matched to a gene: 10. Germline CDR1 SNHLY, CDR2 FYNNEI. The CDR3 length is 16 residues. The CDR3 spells CASRAPATGGNSPLHF. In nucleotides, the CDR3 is TGTGCCAGCAGGGCCCCCGCGACAGGGGGGAATTCACCCCTCCACTTT.

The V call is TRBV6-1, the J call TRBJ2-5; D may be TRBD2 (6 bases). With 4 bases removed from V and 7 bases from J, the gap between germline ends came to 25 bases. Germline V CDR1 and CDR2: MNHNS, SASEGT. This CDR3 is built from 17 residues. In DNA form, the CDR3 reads TGTGCCAGCAGTGTAGACGGAGGCGCGGGGCCCCGGAGGACCCAGTACTTC. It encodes CASSVDGGAGPRRTQYF.

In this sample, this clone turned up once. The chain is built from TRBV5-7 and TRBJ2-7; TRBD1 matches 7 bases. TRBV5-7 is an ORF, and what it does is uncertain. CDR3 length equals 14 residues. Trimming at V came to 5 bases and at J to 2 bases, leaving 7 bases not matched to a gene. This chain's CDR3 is CASRKVDRTYEQYF. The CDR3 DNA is TGTGCCAGCAGGAAAGTGGACAGGACCTACGAGCAGTACTTC.

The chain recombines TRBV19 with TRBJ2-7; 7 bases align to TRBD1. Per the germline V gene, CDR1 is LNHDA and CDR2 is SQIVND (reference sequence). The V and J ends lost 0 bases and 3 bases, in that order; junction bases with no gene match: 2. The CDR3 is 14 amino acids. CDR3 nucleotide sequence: TGTGCCAGTAGTATAGAGACAGGGCACTACGAGCAGTACTTC. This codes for CASSIETGHYEQYF.

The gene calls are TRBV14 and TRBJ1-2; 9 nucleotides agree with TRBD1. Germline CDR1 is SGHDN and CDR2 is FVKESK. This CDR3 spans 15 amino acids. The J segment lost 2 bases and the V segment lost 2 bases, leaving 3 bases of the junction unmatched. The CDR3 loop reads CASSQLQGANYGYTF. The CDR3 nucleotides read TGTGCCAGCAGCCAATTACAGGGGGCGAACTATGGCTACACCTTC. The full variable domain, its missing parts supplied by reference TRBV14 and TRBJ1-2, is EAGVTQFPSHSVIEKGQTVTLRCDPISGHDNLYWYRRVMGKEIKFLLHFVKESKQDESGMPNNRFLAERTGGTYSTLKVQPAELEDSGVYFCASSQLQGANYGYTFGSGTRLTVV.

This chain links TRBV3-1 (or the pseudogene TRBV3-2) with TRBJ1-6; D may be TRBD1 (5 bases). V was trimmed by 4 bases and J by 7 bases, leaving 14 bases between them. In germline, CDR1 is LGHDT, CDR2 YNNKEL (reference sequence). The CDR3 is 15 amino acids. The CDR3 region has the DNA TGTGCCAGCAGCCGTGCTAGGGGAAGCAATTCACCCCTCCACTTT. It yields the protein CASSRARGSNSPLHF.

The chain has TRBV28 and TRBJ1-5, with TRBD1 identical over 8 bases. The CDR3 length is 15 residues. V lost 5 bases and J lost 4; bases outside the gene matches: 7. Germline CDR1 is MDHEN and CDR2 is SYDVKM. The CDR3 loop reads CASSTQGVRNQPQHF. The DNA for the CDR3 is TGTGCCAGCAGTACACAGGGGGTTAGGAATCAGCCCCAGCATTTT.

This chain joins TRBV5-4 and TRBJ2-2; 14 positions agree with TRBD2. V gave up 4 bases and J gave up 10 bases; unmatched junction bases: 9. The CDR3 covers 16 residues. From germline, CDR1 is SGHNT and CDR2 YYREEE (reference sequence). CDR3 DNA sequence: TGTGCCAGCAGCCTTCGGACTAGCGGGGGGAGCGAGGAGCTGTTTTTT. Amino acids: CASSLRTSGGSEELFF.

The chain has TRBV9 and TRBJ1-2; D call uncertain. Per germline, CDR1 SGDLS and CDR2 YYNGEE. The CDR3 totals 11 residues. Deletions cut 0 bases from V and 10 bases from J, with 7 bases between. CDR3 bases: TGTGCCAGCAGCGTAGCCGGGGACTACACCTTC. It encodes CASSVAGDYTF. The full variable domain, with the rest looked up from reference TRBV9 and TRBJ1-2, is DSGVTQTPKHLITATGQRVTLRCSPRSGDLSVYWYQQSLDQGLQFLIQYYNGEERAKGNILERFSAQQFPDLHSELNLSSLELGDSALYFCASSVAGDYTFGSGTRLTVV.

CDR3 sequence reads: CASSEGTGTLYEQYF. The CDR3 DNA sequence: TGTGCCAGCAGTGAAGGCACAGGGACACTCTACGAGCAGTACTTC. The chain has TRBV6-1 and TRBJ2-7; a possible D gene is TRBD1 (6 bases). Germline lookup yields CDR1 MNHNS and CDR2 SASEGT. The CDR3 sequence is 15 residues long. V lost 1 base and J 3 bases, leaving 13 bases between the germline ends.

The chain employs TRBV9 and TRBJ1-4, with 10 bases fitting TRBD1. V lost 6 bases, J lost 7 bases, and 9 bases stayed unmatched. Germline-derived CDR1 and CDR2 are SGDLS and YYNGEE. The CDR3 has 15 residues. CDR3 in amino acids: CASTRDRGPSEKLFF. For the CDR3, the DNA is TGTGCCAGCACTCGCGACAGGGGGCCAAGTGAAAAACTGTTTTTT.

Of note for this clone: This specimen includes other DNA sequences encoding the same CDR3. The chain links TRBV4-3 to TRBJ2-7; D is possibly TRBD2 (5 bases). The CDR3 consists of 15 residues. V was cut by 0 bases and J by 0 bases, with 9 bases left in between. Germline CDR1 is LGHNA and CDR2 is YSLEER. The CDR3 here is CASSQDPGSSYEQYF. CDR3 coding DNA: TGCGCCAGCAGCCAAGACCCGGGGAGCTCCTACGAGCAGTACTTC.

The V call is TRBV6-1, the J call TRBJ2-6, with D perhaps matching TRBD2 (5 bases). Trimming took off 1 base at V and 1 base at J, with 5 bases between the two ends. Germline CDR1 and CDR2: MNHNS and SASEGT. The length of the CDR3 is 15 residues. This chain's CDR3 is CASSEGGSGANVLTF. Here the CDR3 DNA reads TGTGCCAGCAGTGAAGGAGGGTCTGGGGCCAACGTCCTGACTTTC.

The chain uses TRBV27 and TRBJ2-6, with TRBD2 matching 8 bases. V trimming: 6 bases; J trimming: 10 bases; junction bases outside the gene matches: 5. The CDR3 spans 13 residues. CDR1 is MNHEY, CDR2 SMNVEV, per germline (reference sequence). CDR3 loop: CASSGGVANVLTF. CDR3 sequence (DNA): TGTGCCAGCAGCGGGGGGGTGGCTAACGTCCTGACTTTC.

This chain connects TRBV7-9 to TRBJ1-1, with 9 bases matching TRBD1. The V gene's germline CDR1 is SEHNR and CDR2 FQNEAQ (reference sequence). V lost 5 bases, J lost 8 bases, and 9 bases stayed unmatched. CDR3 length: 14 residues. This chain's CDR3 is CASSQQQGAREAFF. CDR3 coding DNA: TGTGCCAGCAGCCAACAACAGGGGGCGCGGGAAGCTTTCTTT. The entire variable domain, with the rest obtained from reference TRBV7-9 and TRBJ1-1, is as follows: DTGVSQNPRHKITKRGQNVTFRCDPISEHNRLYWYRQTLGQGPEFLTYFQNEAQLEKSRLLSDRFSAERPKGSFSTLEIQRTEQGDSAMYLCASSQQQGAREAFFGQGTRLTVV.

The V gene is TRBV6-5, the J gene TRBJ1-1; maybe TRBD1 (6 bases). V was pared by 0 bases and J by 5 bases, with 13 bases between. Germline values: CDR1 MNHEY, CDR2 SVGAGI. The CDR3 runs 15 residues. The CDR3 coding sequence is TGTGCCAGCAGTTACTCGAGGCAGGGGCGGACTGAAGCTTTCTTT. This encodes CASSYSRQGRTEAFF.

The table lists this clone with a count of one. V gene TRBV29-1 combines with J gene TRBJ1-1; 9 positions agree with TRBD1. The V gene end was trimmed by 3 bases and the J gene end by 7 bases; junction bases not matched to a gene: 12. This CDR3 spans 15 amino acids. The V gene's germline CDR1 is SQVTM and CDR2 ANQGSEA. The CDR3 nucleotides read TGCAGCGTTGACAAGCCGGACAGGGGAACGGGTGAAGCTTTCTTT. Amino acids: CSVDKPDRGTGEAFF.

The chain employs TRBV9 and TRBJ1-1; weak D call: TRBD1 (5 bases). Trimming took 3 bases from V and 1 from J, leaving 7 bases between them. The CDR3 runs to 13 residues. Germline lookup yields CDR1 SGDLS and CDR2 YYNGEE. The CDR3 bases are TGTGCCAGCAGCGCCGGACAGAACACTGAAGCTTTCTTT. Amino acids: CASSAGQNTEAFF.

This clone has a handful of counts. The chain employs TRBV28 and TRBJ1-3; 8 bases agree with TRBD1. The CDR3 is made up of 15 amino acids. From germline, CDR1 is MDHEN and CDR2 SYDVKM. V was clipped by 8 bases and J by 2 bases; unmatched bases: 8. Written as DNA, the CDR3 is TGTGCCAGCGCGGACAGGGTGGTAACTGGAAACACCATATATTTT. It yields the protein CASADRVVTGNTIYF. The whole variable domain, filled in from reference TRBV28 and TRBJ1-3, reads DVKVTQSSRYLVKRTGEKVFLECVQDMDHENMFWYRQDPGLGLRLIYFSYDVKMKEKGDIPEGYSVSREKKERFSLILESASTNQTSMYLCASADRVVTGNTIYFGEGSWLTVV.

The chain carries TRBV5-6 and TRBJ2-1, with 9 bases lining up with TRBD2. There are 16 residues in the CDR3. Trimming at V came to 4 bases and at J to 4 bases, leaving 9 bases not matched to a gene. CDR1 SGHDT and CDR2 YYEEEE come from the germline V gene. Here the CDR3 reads CASSKFSGGNYNEQFF. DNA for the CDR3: TGTGCCAGCAGCAAATTTAGCGGGGGAAATTACAATGAGCAGTTCTTC.